This paragraph covers one T cell receptor beta chain sequence. This record comes from a study of blood T cell repertoires in COVID-19. On the study more broadly: The study drew acute and convalescent COVID-19 samples from the United States, Italy and Spain. Sample material is recorded as cDNA or gDNA derived from T cells, B-cell-depleted T cells, or PBMCs.

Some clones are missing from TCRdb's copy, which holds only in-frame ones; the method was immunoSEQ multiplex PCR. Here the sample spans approximately 270,000 clones, about 90% being singletons. Per the germline V gene, CDR1 is SGHKS and CDR2 is YYEKEE (reference sequence). Trimming removed 5 bases from V and 5 bases from J; junction bases left unmatched: 7. The CDR3 contains 14 residues. Recruitment covered about two dozen US areas and drew participants whose ages spanned roughly 18 to 95 years. Cohort 3 donors counted as recovered after two negative PCRs, clearance, or resolved symptoms. The receptor was derived from a woman aged 55-70 years who had recovered from COVID-19. The sample taken for sequencing was PBMCs or T cells enriched from blood (not recorded which). The chain recombines TRBV5-5 with TRBJ1-1, with 9 bases that match TRBD1. For the CDR3, the DNA is TGTGCCAGCAGAACGGGACAGGGAGGAACTGAAGCTTTCTTT. Translated, it gives CASRTGQGGTEAFF.